The rows below give T cell receptor beta chains drawn from one sample of a study of cytomegalovirus exposure and HLA in healthy donors. This table comes from immunoSEQ multiplex PCR, and its TCRdb copy is limited to in-frame clones, with some not included. The sample holds 160,000 or so clones, more than 75% seen once. The source material was PBMCs. The origin of the receptors is a man between 18 and 29 years old in good health and CMV-seronegative. Both conserved end residues are part of each CDR3. The D gene is left open where the match is weak. The listing skips clone size in some rows; elsewhere it reads once, few, many or a size class.

TRBJ1-2 TRBD1 few TRBV7-2 TGTGCCAGCAGCCCAGGACAGGCAAACTATGGCTACACCTTC CASSPGQANYGYTF
TRBJ2-3 - - TRBV5-1 TGCGCCAGCAGCTTGGTTGTTGGGGCATGGCGTGAGGGCACAGATACGCAGTATTTT CASSLVVGAWREGTDTQYF
TRBJ1-2 TRBD1 - TRBV10-3 TGTGCCGGTCAGGGGGCAGGGGAGGCCTATGGCTACACCTTC CAGQGAGEAYGYTF
TRBJ1-2 TRBD1 - TRBV30 TGTGCCTGGAGTGTTCTGGACAGGGTCTATGGCTACACCTTC CAWSVLDRVYGYTF
TRBJ2-1 - - TRBV7-2 TGTGCCAGCAGCTTAGTCGGGGGTGGTGAGCAGTTCTTC CASSLVGGGEQFF
TRBJ2-3 - - TRBV5-1 TGCGCCAGCAGCTCCACCTTTAGCGGCGCAGATACGCAGTATTTT CASSSTFSGADTQYF
TRBJ2-3 TRBD2 - TRBV7-2 TGTGCCAGCAGCGGGACTAGCGGCCACACAGATACGCAGTATTTT CASSGTSGHTDTQYF
TRBJ2-3 - - TRBV28 TGTGCCAGCAGTCCTGCCGGGAGTTCGGGGACTAGCACAGATACGCAGTATTTT CASSPAGSSGTSTDTQYF
TRBJ1-5 TRBD1 - TRBV7-8 TGTGCCAGCAGCCAGGGACAGGGGACTACGCCCCAGCATTTT CASSQGQGTTPQHF
TRBJ1-1 TRBD1 once TRBV11-3 TGTGCCAGCAGTCCTTCCGGGACAGCGGACACTGAAGCTTTCTTT CASSPSGTADTEAFF
TRBJ2-3 TRBD2 - TRBV30 TGTGCCTGGACTAGCGGGGGGACAGATACGCAGTATTTT CAWTSGGTDTQYF
TRBJ2-3 TRBD2 - TRBV5-6 TGTGCCAGCAGCTTGGCCCCGGGGGGTGCAGATACGCAGTATTTT CASSLAPGGADTQYF
TRBJ2-2 - - TRBV19 TGTGCCAGTACAGCAGCGACCACCGGGGAGCTGTTTTTT CASTAATTGELFF
TRBJ2-1 TRBD2 - TRBV6-5 TGTGCCAGCAGTACTATAGCGGGAGCGGTTGGTGAGCAGTTCTTC CASSTIAGAVGEQFF
TRBJ1-2 TRBD1 - TRBV29-1 TGCAGCGCCCTGGCCGGGACAGGGTTTGGCTACACCTTC CSALAGTGFGYTF
TRBJ1-6 - - TRBV10-3 TGTGCCATTGCAGGGGATAATTCACCCCTCCACTTT CAIAGDNSPLHF
TRBJ2-3 - - TRBV7-9 TGTGCCAGCAGCCCTCGCATAAGGAGGTTAGATACGCAGTATTTT CASSPRIRRLDTQYF
TRBJ2-1 TRBD2 - TRBV18 TGTGCCAGCTCACCGGGCCTAGCGGACAATGAGCAGTTCTTC CASSPGLADNEQFF
TRBJ2-2 - - TRBV27 TGTGCCAGCAGTTTATCAGGGACTTGGGTATCCGGGGAGCTGTTTTTT CASSLSGTWVSGELFF
TRBJ2-7 TRBD2 - TRBV7-6 TGTGCCAGCAGTTTTCCCGGACTAGCGGGCGACTACGAGCAGTACTTC CASSFPGLAGDYEQYF
TRBJ2-1 - - TRBV5-5 TGTGCCAGCAGCTTGGAATATTTGGGGCATGACTACAATGAGCAGTTCTTC CASSLEYLGHDYNEQFF
TRBJ2-3 - - TRBV5-1 TGCGCCAGCAGCGCGTCCACAGATACGCAGTATTTT CASSASTDTQYF
TRBJ1-5 TRBD1 few TRBV29-1 TGCAGCGCCGGGACAGGGGACGGTCAGCCCCAGCATTTT CSAGTGDGQPQHF
TRBJ1-2 - - TRBV29-1 TGCAGCGTTGCCGCGTGGCAGGGAAGTTACTATGGCTACACCTTC CSVAAWQGSYYGYTF
TRBJ1-1 - - TRBV5-5 TGTGCCAGCAGCGTAACATTGAACACTGAAGCTTTCTTT CASSVTLNTEAFF
TRBJ2-7 TRBD2 - TRBV4-1 TGCGCCAGCAGCCTTAATAGCGGGAGACTCTCCGAGCAGTACTTC CASSLNSGRLSEQYF
TRBJ2-2 TRBD2 few TRBV18 TGTGCCAGCTCACCCGAGGCGGGAGGTATCACCGGGGAGCTGTTTTTT CASSPEAGGITGELFF
TRBJ2-1 TRBD2 - TRBV5-6 TGTGCCAGCAGCTGGACTAGTACTCGAAATGAGCAGTTCTTC CASSWTSTRNEQFF
TRBJ2-2 TRBD2 once TRBV19 TGTGCCAGTAGTATAACGGGTCTCCTACTAGCGGGAGCCGGGGAGCTGTTTTTT CASSITGLLLAGAGELFF
TRBJ1-5 - - TRBV6-6 TGTGCCAGCAGTTGGGGGGTAATTGGCTTAGGCCAGCCCCAGCATTTT CASSWGVIGLGQPQHF
TRBJ1-2 - - TRBV14 TGTGCCAGCAGCCAAGGGGGCACGGGCCGCATAACCTTC CASSQGGTGRITF
TRBJ2-7 TRBD2 - TRBV19 TGTGCCAGTAGTATTATAGCGGGAGGAGTCTACGAGCAGTACTTC CASSIIAGGVYEQYF
TRBJ1-5 TRBD1 few TRBV15 TGTGCCACCAGCAGGGACAGGGGCAATCAGCCCCAGCATTTT CATSRDRGNQPQHF
TRBJ2-1 - - TRBV20-1 TGCAGTGCCCTGGCGGGGAGGCAGTTCTTC CSALAGRQFF
TRBJ1-4 - - TRBV7-8 TGTGCCAGCAGCCCGAGGGGAGGAGAGAGGGAAAAACTGTTTTTT CASSPRGGEREKLFF
TRBJ2-1 TRBD2 - TRBV5-6 TGTGCCAGCTATAGACTAGCGGATTCCAAGTTCTACAATGAGCAGTTCTTC CASYRLADSKFYNEQFF
TRBJ1-5 TRBD1 - TRBV4-1 TGCGCCAGCAGCCGGGACAGGCAAGACTATAGCAATCAGCCCCAGCATTTT CASSRDRQDYSNQPQHF
TRBJ1-4 - once TRBV19 TGTGCCAGTAGTATCGACAGAGCCCTTAAGGAAAAACTGTTTTTT CASSIDRALKEKLFF
TRBJ2-1 TRBD1 - TRBV18 TGTGCCAGCTCACCCGGACAGGGGGCTTTCAATGAGCAGTTCTTC CASSPGQGAFNEQFF
TRBJ2-1 TRBD2 - TRBV18 TGTGCCAGCTCACCACTCGGGCTAGCGGGAGGTAACAATGAGCAGTTCTTC CASSPLGLAGGNNEQFF
TRBJ1-4 - - TRBV5-1 TGCGCCAGCAGCGTAGACAGCCGTAATGAAAAACTGTTTTTT CASSVDSRNEKLFF
TRBJ1-3 TRBD1 few TRBV7-9 TGTGCCAGCAGCTTAACCGGCAGGGGGCAAGGAAACACCATATATTTT CASSLTGRGQGNTIYF
TRBJ2-7 - - TRBV5-6 TGTGCCAGCAGCAGTTCTAGCTCCTACGAGCAGTACTTC CASSSSSSYEQYF
TRBJ2-7 - - TRBV5-1 TGCGCCAGCAGCTATCAGGGTCCCACCTACGAGCAGTACTTC CASSYQGPTYEQYF
TRBJ1-2 - - TRBV2 TGTGCCAGCAGTGGGGGAGGACTTAATCCTTACTATGGCTACACCTTC CASSGGGLNPYYGYTF
TRBJ2-5 TRBD1 - TRBV27 TGTGCCAGCAGTTCACCGGGACAGGGGTCTTCGACCCAGTACTTC CASSSPGQGSSTQYF
TRBJ1-6 TRBD1 - TRBV28 TGTGCCAGCACCGATCAGACAGGGTATAATTCACCCCTCCACTTT CASTDQTGYNSPLHF
TRBJ2-5 TRBD2 - TRBV5-1 TGCGCCAGCAGCTTGGAGTTAGCGGGAGGAGAGACCCAGTACTTC CASSLELAGGETQYF
TRBJ2-1 TRBD1 once TRBV7-2 TGTGCCAGCAGCTTCCAAAGGACAGGGTTCGATGAGCAGTTCTTC CASSFQRTGFDEQFF
TRBJ1-1 TRBD1 - TRBV28 TGTGCCAGCTTACGGACAGGGAACACTGAAGCTTTCTTT CASLRTGNTEAFF
TRBJ1-1 TRBD1 - TRBV2 TGTGCCAGCAGTCTAGCGGGACAGGGGGTCACTGAAGCTTTCTTT CASSLAGQGVTEAFF
TRBJ2-3 TRBD2 - TRBV28 TGTGCCAGCAGTTGGGTAACTAGCGGGGGGACGATAGCAGATACGCAGTATTTT CASSWVTSGGTIADTQYF
TRBJ2-7 TRBD2 once TRBV5-1 TGCGCCAGCAGCCAAGGACTAGCGGGAGTCGAGCAGTACTTC CASSQGLAGVEQYF
TRBJ2-1 - - TRBV5-1 TGCGCCAGCAGCTCGTCAGGTTCTGCCTACAATGAGCAGTTCTTC CASSSSGSAYNEQFF
TRBJ2-1 TRBD2 - TRBV5-1 TGCGCCAGCAGCTTGGGAGCGGGAGCTAATGGTTACAATGAGCAGTTCTTC CASSLGAGANGYNEQFF
TRBJ1-5 - - TRBV20-1 TGCAGTGCTTCAGAGGCGGAGCCCCAGCATTTT CSASEAEPQHF
TRBJ2-7 TRBD1 once TRBV5-4 TGTGCCAGCAGCTTGCGGCCAGGGGGCGGGGAGCAGTACTTC CASSLRPGGGEQYF
TRBJ2-6 - - TRBV6-1 TGTGCCAGCAGAACCTCCGGGGCTGGGGCCAACGTCCTGACTTTC CASRTSGAGANVLTF